Sequencing of this T cell receptor (beta chain) was carried out in a study of shared clonotypes between healthy human individuals (dated by TCRdb to 2020 to 2021). With respect to the entire study: The cohort included three men and a couple of women between 18 and 49 years of age. For each donor, CD4 naive and CD4 memory were each run on three plates, CD8 naive on two plates, and CD8 memory on one plate. To increase sequencing depth and limit assay-specific biases, TCR repertoire library preparation and sequencing were carried out by different laboratories using diverse techniques. Leukapheresis yielded between about 0.94 and 8.9 billion PBMCs per donor. To estimate repertoire size and how much clonotype sharing occurs between individuals, the study deeply sequenced the blood TCR repertoires of five or six healthy adults.

Using the deep immunoSEQ assay, TCR CDR3 regions were amplified from genomic DNA by multiplex PCR. Genomic DNA extracted from each cell subset was distributed evenly over all wells of several immunoSEQ 96-well plates, and each plate served as one replicate. For sorted subsets, each replicate PCR was loaded with approximately 0.2 ug genomic DNA, equivalent to about 30,000 T cell genomes. The purified libraries were quantified using a Qubit 3.0 fluorometer, sized with a Bioanalyzer 2100, and then quantified again using the KAPA Library Quantification kit. Every immunoSEQ 96-well plate was sequenced on a separate single-read 150-cycle Illumina NextSeq 550 flow cell. The authors' analysis ran thus. The immunoSEQ output contained only junctional sequences without quality scores, so filtering could not match that applied to full-length reads. Sequences were annotated with PyIR, a Python wrapper for IgBLAST v1.9, and V/J genes and CDR3 were assigned using IMGT germline references. Reads with weak V/J assignments (E-value above 1e-6), missing CDR3, stop codons, out-of-frame junctions, or ambiguous translated residues were removed. V3J clonotypes were defined as sequences sharing an identical inferred V gene, J gene, and CDR3 amino acid sequence. To compute the percentage overlap between repertoires, the number of shared unique clonotypes was divided by the size of the smaller repertoire. Repertoire richness was assessed with RTK rarefaction, the Chao1 estimator, and Recon v2.1 estimates of unobserved clonotypes. For all TCRbeta clonotypes obtained by the gDNA method from a handful of donors, generation probabilities were computed with OLGA. TCRdb carries this immuneACCESS record with in-frame sequences only. Its versions omit some clonotypes, under half of them owing to an unresolved V gene in the studies checked, with the rest unexplained. Clonal size and the V and J genes are those of that table, whereas D and trimming came from the DNA. This sample lists roughly 2.2 million clones; approximately 93% were detected once. Of the sample, about 0.39% is held by the ten largest clones.

Of note for this clone: What antigen it recognizes has not been identified. Base qualities are not at hand, and no much larger clone is one base apart.

What the work shows at the level of the full study, not this receptor alone: Even with the large sequencing depth, rarefaction of the sorted-subset datasets indicated that sequencing was incomplete. Pairwise subsampling indicated that sequencing depth was expected to affect the degree of clonotype sharing among donors. Compared with non-shared clonotypes, clonotypes shared by all four sorted-subset donors had higher generation probabilities. Naive subsets generally had larger estimated clonotype richness than memory subsets did. Across a few donors, approximately 4.9% of naive CD4, approximately 3.6% of naive CD8, 2% to 2.5% of memory CD4, and over 0.35% of memory CD8 clonotypes were shared. Sampling was restricted to blood, and TCR repertoires in tissues likely differ from the TCR repertoires found in blood. Because the study included only a small number of donors, the genetic and exposure-history diversity represented was limited.

The donors were healthy, HIV-negative adults who had no recently reported acute infections or vaccinations. Every donor was a Caucasian adult residing in Nashville, Tennessee, USA. CD4+ T cells were enriched by magnetic negative selection, after which naive cells were positively selected on CD45RA and the negative fraction was taken as the memory subset. After blood collection by leukapheresis, PBMCs were isolated using Ficoll-Histopaque density gradient centrifugation and then cryopreserved in the vapor phase of liquid nitrogen. Analytical flow cytometry was used to check the purity and quantity of each magnetically sorted T cell population. From each sorted fraction, genomic DNA was isolated and quantified by UV absorbance on a Nanodrop 2000c. Sequences were obtained from naive CD4+ T cells from PBMCs. What the cell subset or site label conveys for this sample: CD45RA+ positively selected. The receptor was isolated from a man aged 18 to 35 in good health. Some clones in this sample may be carry-over from other donors' samples.

In nucleotides, the sequence is TGTGCCACCCCGTGTGATACGCAGTATTTT. Translated, this is CATPCDTQYF. This receptor chain uses TRBV7-3 and TRBJ2-3, with no confident D gene call. Per the germline V gene, SGHTA is the CDR1 and FQGTGA is the CDR2. The junction carries 8 bases between V and J, which are trimmed by 10 bases and 6 bases respectively. Measured from the cysteine to the phenylalanine, the CDR3 is 10 residues long. CDR3 DNA is the only sequence kept; it has 30 bases, read in frame from the first base.